The 30 T cell receptor beta chains listed next were all sequenced from one sample in a study of blood T cell repertoires in COVID-19. TCRdb's table, derived via immunoSEQ multiplex PCR, lists solely in-frame clones and lacks some. This sample carries 270,000 or so clones, more than 80% of them seen once, and the ten largest clones take 4.1%. Sequenced material: PBMCs or T cells enriched from blood (not recorded which). Receptors originate from a woman aged 25 to 39 with acute COVID-19.

The chain has TRBV19 and TRBJ2-7, with D tentatively TRBD2 (5 bases). The CDR3 covers 14 residues. V lost 6 bases, J lost 7 bases, and 19 bases lay in between. From germline, CDR1 is LNHDA and CDR2 SQIVND (reference sequence). This CDR3 is CASRPDGPGKEQYF. The CDR3 region has the DNA TGTGCCAGTAGGCCGGACGGCCCCGGGAAGGAGCAGTACTTC.

The chain uses TRBV7-2 and TRBJ2-7; 11 bases match TRBD2. The germline V gene has CDR1 SGHTA and CDR2 FQGNSA. The CDR3 sequence is 17 residues long. V shed 3 bases and J 0 bases; nucleotides not matched to a gene: 7. CDR3 loop: CASSLEGTSGVSYEQYF. The CDR3 DNA sequence: TGTGCCAGCAGCTTGGAGGGGACTAGCGGAGTCTCCTACGAGCAGTACTTC.

DNA for the CDR3: TGTGCCAGCAGCCAAGTAGCGGGGTACACCGGGGAGCTGTTTTTT. Its protein is CASSQVAGYTGELFF. The V gene is TRBV3-1 (or the pseudogene TRBV3-2), the J gene TRBJ2-2; 8 bases match TRBD2. With 1 base clipped from V and 3 bases from J, the junction kept 1 base outside the gene matches. The CDR3 is 15 residues long. Germline CDR1 LGHDT, CDR2 YNNKEL (reference sequence).

The V gene is TRBV11-2, the J gene TRBJ2-3; 9 bases align to TRBD1. CDR3 size: 13 residues. The V and J ends lost 6 bases and 4 bases, in that order; junction bases with no gene match: 2. The germline gives CDR1 SGHAT, CDR2 FQNNGV. CDR3 sequence reads: CASRTGGADTQYF. The CDR3 DNA reads as TGTGCCAGCAGGACAGGGGGAGCAGATACGCAGTATTTT.

This clone was counted a single time. V is TRBV25-1 and J is TRBJ1-1; D gene uncertain. The V gene lost 5 bases and the J gene lost 1 base, with 11 bases spanning the gap. CDR1 is MGHDK and CDR2 is SYGVNS in the germline V gene. CDR3 length equals 14 residues. The CDR3 region has the DNA TGTGCCAGCAGTCCCGACGGGAGGAACACTGAAGCTTTCTTT. Translating gives CASSPDGRNTEAFF.

The chain joins TRBV15 to TRBJ2-1; tentative D call: TRBD2 (5 bases). The germline gives CDR1 LNHNV, CDR2 YYDKDF (reference sequence). This CDR3 comprises 13 residues. Trimming removed 3 bases from V and 8 bases from J, with 11 bases in between. The CDR3: CATSRGDPYEQFF. The CDR3 nucleotides read TGTGCCACCAGCAGGGGAGACCCATATGAGCAGTTCTTC.

CDR3 nucleotides: TGTGCCAGCAGCCGAACTAGCGGGAGCACCAATGAGCAGTTCTTC. This gives the protein CASSRTSGSTNEQFF. The chain couples TRBV11-1 to TRBJ2-1; 11 bases are a match to TRBD2. V gave up 5 bases and J gave up 6 bases; unmatched junction bases: 6. Germline CDR1 SGHAT, CDR2 FQDESV (reference sequence). The CDR3 has 15 amino acids. The variable domain in full, completed from reference TRBV11-1 and TRBJ2-1, reads EAEVAQSPRYKITEKSQAVAFWCDPISGHATLYWYRQILGQGPELLVQFQDESVVDDSQLPKDRFSAERLKGVDSTLKIQPAELGDSAMYLCASSRTSGSTNEQFFGPGTRLTVL.

This clone was picked up a small number of times. The J gene is TRBJ1-5, the V gene TRBV29-1; D perhaps matches TRBD1 (6 bases). This CDR3 spans 13 amino acids. Germline V lookup: CDR1 SQVTM, CDR2 ANQGSEA. V dropped 6 bases and J dropped 1 base, with 10 bases sitting between them. CDR3 DNA: TGCAGCGTACAGGGAATGAGCAATCAGCCCCAGCATTTT. Translated, it gives CSVQGMSNQPQHF.

The chain couples TRBV5-4 to TRBJ2-1, with 14 positions matching TRBD2. Germline V gene lookup returns CDR1 SGHNT and CDR2 YYREEE (reference sequence). The CDR3 runs 17 residues. V shed 0 bases and J 8 bases; nucleotides not matched to a gene: 7. The CDR3 here is CASSLDPGTSGRDEQFF. In nucleotides, the CDR3 is TGTGCCAGCAGCTTGGACCCCGGGACTAGCGGGAGAGATGAGCAGTTCTTC. The variable domain in full, completed from reference TRBV5-4 and TRBJ2-1, reads ETGVTQSPTHLIKTRGQQVTLRCSSQSGHNTVSWYQQALGQGPQFIFQYYREEENGRGNFPPRFSGLQFPNYSSELNVNALELDDSALYLCASSLDPGTSGRDEQFFGPGTRLTVL.

This chain joins TRBV4-3 and TRBJ2-2; 8 nucleotides align to TRBD2. The V and J ends lost 0 bases and 4 bases, in that order; junction bases with no gene match: 10. Germline-derived CDR1 and CDR2 are LGHNA and YSLEER. The CDR3 sequence is 18 residues long. This CDR3 is CASSQDIAGSALTGELFF. CDR3 bases: TGCGCCAGCAGCCAAGATATAGCGGGGTCCGCGCTCACCGGGGAGCTGTTTTTT.

J is TRBJ1-3 and V is TRBV28; a weak D match, TRBD1 (6 bases). Deletions cut 2 bases from V and 1 base from J, with 9 bases between. The CDR3 spans 15 residues. Looked up from germline, CDR1 is MDHEN and CDR2 is SYDVKM. The CDR3 is CASSLVGASGNTIYF. The CDR3, as DNA: TGTGCCAGCAGTTTAGTGGGGGCGTCTGGAAACACCATATATTTT. Full variable domain (remainder filled in from reference TRBV28 and TRBJ1-3): DVKVTQSSRYLVKRTGEKVFLECVQDMDHENMFWYRQDPGLGLRLIYFSYDVKMKEKGDIPEGYSVSREKKERFSLILESASTNQTSMYLCASSLVGASGNTIYFGEGSWLTVV.

J is TRBJ2-7 and V is TRBV14; D uncertain. The ends were cut back, 8 bases at V and 2 bases at J, with 13 bases in the middle. Germline CDR1 and CDR2: SGHDN and FVKESK. This CDR3 spans 13 amino acids. For the CDR3, the DNA is TGTGCCAGCCCGAGACGGAGAGCCTACGAGCAGTACTTC. Translating gives CASPRRRAYEQYF.

V gene TRBV11-3 combines with J gene TRBJ2-1; 8 bases line up with TRBD2. The CDR3 has 16 residues. Losses at the gene ends were 1 base for V and 3 bases for J; bases not matched to a gene: 5. The germline gives CDR1 SGHNT, CDR2 YENEEA. As DNA, the CDR3 is TGTGCCAGCAGCTTAGGGGGAGCGGGAGTCTACAATGAGCAGTTCTTC. Protein product: CASSLGGAGVYNEQFF.

The chain is built from TRBV29-1 and TRBJ2-3; the match to TRBD2 covers 8 bases. With V trimmed by 6 bases and J by 2 bases, 7 bases remained unmatched. CDR3 length equals 14 residues. Germline-derived CDR1 and CDR2 are SQVTM and ANQGSEA. CDR3 region: CSVDIGLATDTQYF. In DNA form, the CDR3 reads TGCAGCGTCGATATAGGACTAGCCACAGATACGCAGTATTTT.

This rearrangement joins TRBV19 to TRBJ2-7, with 12 positions matching TRBD2. This CDR3 has 14 amino acids. V gave up 10 bases and J gave up 4 bases; unmatched junction bases: 8. Germline V gives CDR1 LNHDA, CDR2 SQIVND (reference sequence). This CDR3 reads CATATSGSSYEQYF. The CDR3 coding sequence is TGTGCCACCGCGACTAGCGGGAGTTCTTACGAGCAGTACTTC.

The CDR3 protein is CASSEDRGPIGTNEKLFF. The CDR3 region has the DNA TGCGCCAGCAGCGAGGACAGGGGACCCATAGGAACTAATGAAAAACTGTTTTTT. The J gene is TRBJ1-4, the V gene TRBV5-1; the match to TRBD1 covers 9 bases. Germline-derived CDR1 and CDR2 are SGHRS and YFSETQ. The CDR3 consists of 18 residues. With V trimmed by 4 bases and J by 1 base, 11 bases remained unmatched.

This sequence joins TRBV30 and TRBJ1-2; tentatively, D is TRBD1 (6 bases). V lost 2 bases and J lost 8, with 27 bases in between. The CDR3 has 17 residues. CDR1 is GTSNPN, CDR2 SVGIG, per germline (reference sequence). The CDR3 here is CAWSPPSWGHNGGGYTF. The CDR3 DNA sequence: TGTGCCTGGAGTCCCCCCTCTTGGGGCCACAATGGGGGCGGCTACACCTTC.

The genes are TRBV9 and TRBJ1-2, with D possibly matching TRBD1 (6 bases). The CDR3 totals 15 residues. V lost 4 bases and J lost 6, with 19 bases in between. In germline, CDR1 is SGDLS, CDR2 YYNGEE. The CDR3 region has the DNA TGTGCCAGCAGCATCTCTCCGACAGGAGCAAATGGCTACACCTTC. Translated, it gives CASSISPTGANGYTF.

The rearrangement uses TRBV6-2 or TRBV6-3 and TRBJ2-3, with D possibly being TRBD2 (6 bases). V lost 2 bases, J lost 0 bases, and 15 bases lay in between. CDR3 length equals 17 residues. Germline V gene sequence: CDR1 MNHEY, CDR2 SVGEGT. The DNA of the CDR3 is TGTGCCAGCAGTTACGACCGGGAGTTCCTTAGCACAGATACGCAGTATTTT. It translates to CASSYDREFLSTDTQYF.

The gene calls are TRBV30 and TRBJ2-3; D gene unclear. The CDR3 totals 12 residues. V shed 7 bases and J shed 1 base, with 9 bases lying between them. Per the germline V gene, CDR1 is GTSNPN and CDR2 is SVGIG (reference sequence). The CDR3 DNA follows: TGTGCCTTTTCCGAGGGCACAGATACGCAGTATTTT. Protein sequence: CAFSEGTDTQYF.

The rearrangement joins TRBV20-1 to TRBJ2-3; D is uncertain. The V end was cut by 7 bases, the J end by 2 bases, with 7 bases between. CDR1 is DFQATT, CDR2 SNEGSKA, per germline (reference sequence). CDR3 length: 11 amino acids. This CDR3 reads CSVEDTDTQYF. The CDR3 coding sequence is TGCAGTGTTGAGGACACAGATACGCAGTATTTT.

The genes are TRBV7-3 and TRBJ2-3, with D possibly matching TRBD2 (5 bases). The CDR3 has 15 amino acids. Germline V lookup: CDR1 SGHTA, CDR2 FQGTGA. Trimming took off 4 bases at V and 3 bases at J, with 14 bases between the two ends. The CDR3 DNA reads as TGTGCCAGCAGCTCTCGGGCGGGTCTGACAGATACGCAGTATTTT. Translated: CASSSRAGLTDTQYF.

J is TRBJ1-1 and V is TRBV9; tentatively, D is TRBD1 (5 bases). CDR1 is SGDLS and CDR2 is YYNGEE in the germline V gene. Trimming removed 3 bases at V and 8 bases at J, with 11 bases between. This CDR3 is built from 12 residues. Here the CDR3 reads CASSGTDREAFF. The CDR3 DNA follows: TGTGCCAGCAGCGGCACAGACAGAGAAGCTTTCTTT.

The chain combines TRBV3-1 (or the pseudogene TRBV3-2) with TRBJ2-2, with D perhaps matching TRBD2 (6 bases). Germline assignment: CDR1 LGHDT and CDR2 YNNKEL (reference sequence). This CDR3 is built from 14 residues. The V end was cut by 6 bases, the J end by 7 bases, with 15 bases between. The CDR3, as DNA: TGTGCCAGCAGTACTAGCACGGGGGACGGGGAGCTGTTTTTT. Its translation is CASSTSTGDGELFF.

This chain connects TRBV25-1 to TRBJ2-7; D is ambiguous. Germline CDR1 is MGHDK and CDR2 is SYGVNS. Trimming took 3 bases from V and 3 from J, leaving 9 bases between them. The CDR3 totals 13 residues. CDR3 coding DNA: TGTGCCAGCAGTGAGGCGGTTGGCTACGAGCAGTACTTC. It codes for CASSEAVGYEQYF.

The V gene is TRBV10-2, the J gene TRBJ1-5, with 7 bases that match TRBD1. V lost 1 base to trimming and J lost 7 bases; unmatched junction nucleotides: 4. The CDR3 consists of 14 residues. Germline V lookup: CDR1 WSHSY, CDR2 SAAADI. CDR3 region: CASSELTGDQPQHF. The DNA of the CDR3 is TGCGCCAGCAGTGAGTTAACAGGGGACCAGCCCCAGCATTTT.

The chain carries TRBV7-9 and TRBJ2-7, with D maybe TRBD2 (6 bases). Trimming stripped 4 bases from V and 3 bases from J, with 13 bases between. The CDR3 is 14 residues long. Per the germline V gene, CDR1 is SEHNR and CDR2 is FQNEAQ (reference sequence). The CDR3 sequence: CASSYDLRDYEQYF. The CDR3 DNA sequence: TGTGCCAGCAGCTATGACTTGCGGGACTACGAGCAGTACTTC.

V and J are TRBV28 and TRBJ2-3, with TRBD2 identical over 7 bases. This CDR3 comprises 18 residues. Germline V lookup: CDR1 MDHEN, CDR2 SYDVKM. Unmatched junction bases numbered 14, after V lost 3 bases and J lost 2 bases. The CDR3 region is CASSFPPWGGEDTDTQYF. The CDR3 DNA reads TGTGCCAGCAGTTTCCCTCCCTGGGGGGGGGAGGACACAGATACGCAGTATTTT.

The CDR3 bases are TGTGCCAGCAGCCGGGACACAATGACTTCGTTCGGCTACACCTTC. Its protein product is CASSRDTMTSFGYTF. V and J are TRBV3-1 (or the pseudogene TRBV3-2) and TRBJ1-2; a weak D match, TRBD1 (6 bases). Deletions cut 4 bases from V and 8 bases from J, with 20 bases between. The CDR3 runs 15 residues. Germline V CDR1 and CDR2: LGHDT, YNNKEL (reference sequence).

V and J are TRBV9 and TRBJ1-5; D might be TRBD1 (5 bases). Trimming pared 1 base from V and 0 bases from J, leaving 8 bases between. The CDR3 consists of 15 residues. The germline V gene encodes CDR1 SGDLS and CDR2 YYNGEE. CDR3 DNA: TGTGCCAGCAGCGTATCAGGGAATAGCAATCAGCCCCAGCATTTT. Amino acids: CASSVSGNSNQPQHF.